Listed below are T cell receptor beta chains from one sample, sequenced in a study of CD8 T cell repertoires and HIV-1 epitope variants. Their target antigens are unknown. TCRdb's table, derived via immunoSEQ multiplex PCR, lists solely in-frame clones and lacks some. The data hold thousands of clones, with more than 60% observed a single time. Sequencing was carried out using cultured CD8+ T cells derived from PBMCs. Receptors originate from a male donor with HIV. Both conserved end residues are part of each CDR3.

j_call: TRBJ2-7; v_call: TRBV5-1; cdr3_aa: CASSVDRRSEQYF
j_call: TRBJ1-2; v_call: TRBV28; cdr3_aa: CASSFYAGDGYTF
j_call: TRBJ2-1; v_call: TRBV25-1; cdr3_aa: CASSRLGEQFF
j_call: TRBJ2-7; v_call: TRBV29-1; cdr3_aa: CSVEDGVTREQYF
j_call: TRBJ1-5; v_call: TRBV7-3; cdr3_aa: CASRAGTQPQHF
j_call: TRBJ2-1; v_call: TRBV10-1; cdr3_aa: CASSESYDNEQFF
j_call: TRBJ2-5; v_call: TRBV4-3; cdr3_aa: CASSSLLTETQYF
j_call: TRBJ1-5; v_call: TRBV6-1; cdr3_aa: CASSVDTDNYQPQHF
j_call: TRBJ1-1; v_call: TRBV29-1; cdr3_aa: CSVRQGISAEAFF
j_call: TRBJ2-2; v_call: TRBV15; cdr3_aa: CATSSHMGRNTGELFF